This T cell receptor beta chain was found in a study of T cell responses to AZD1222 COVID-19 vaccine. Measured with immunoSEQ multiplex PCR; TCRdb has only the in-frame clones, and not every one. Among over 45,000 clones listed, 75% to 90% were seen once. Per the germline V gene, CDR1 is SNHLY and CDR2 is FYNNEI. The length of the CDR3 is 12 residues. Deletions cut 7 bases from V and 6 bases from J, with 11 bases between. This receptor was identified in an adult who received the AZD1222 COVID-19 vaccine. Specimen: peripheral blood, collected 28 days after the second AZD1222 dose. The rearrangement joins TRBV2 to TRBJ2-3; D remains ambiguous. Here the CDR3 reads CASTQRWDTQYF. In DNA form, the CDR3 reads TGTGCCAGCACTCAAAGGTGGGATACGCAGTATTTT.